This is a list of T cell receptor beta chains from one sample in a study of T cells in Graves' hyperthyroidism and ophthalmopathy. MiXCR was run by TCRdb on the multiplex PCR reads, yielding one entry per CDR3 protein. The repertoire holds 530,000 or so distinct CDR3 sequences, with approximately 17% as singletons. The sequenced sample consisted of blood. The receptors come from a woman under 30 with Graves' ophthalmopathy. CDR3s include the opening cysteine and the closing phenylalanine or tryptophan. The order of the fields is D gene, V gene, J gene, clone size, CDR3 DNA, CDR3 protein. The D gene is left open where the match is weak. Clone size appears in some rows only: once, few, many, or a class for an expanded clone.

D gene: -; V gene: TRBV18; J gene: TRBJ1-1; clone size: many; CDR3 DNA: TGTGCCAGCTCACCCCCGGGATCAGAGAACACTGAAGCTTTCTTT; CDR3 protein: CASSPPGSENTEAFF
D gene: TRBD1; V gene: TRBV6-2/TRBV6-3; J gene: TRBJ2-4; clone size: few; CDR3 DNA: TGTGCCAGCAGACGGGACAGGCCATTCAACCAAGCCAAAAACATTCAGTACTTC; CDR3 protein: CASRRDRPFNQAKNIQYF
D gene: TRBD1; V gene: TRBV4-1; J gene: TRBJ1-1; clone size: -; CDR3 DNA: TGCGCCAGCAGCCAAGCGGGGACAGGGGACACTGAAGCTTTCTTT; CDR3 protein: CASSQAGTGDTEAFF
D gene: -; V gene: TRBV28; J gene: TRBJ1-5; clone size: many; CDR3 DNA: TGTGCCAGCAGTCCGTTGACAGGCGGCAATCAGCCCCAGCATTTT; CDR3 protein: CASSPLTGGNQPQHF
D gene: TRBD1; V gene: TRBV7-8; J gene: TRBJ2-7; clone size: -; CDR3 DNA: TGTGCCAGCAGCTCAAGGAGACAGGGGGGAATTTCCTACGAGCAGTACTTC; CDR3 protein: CASSSRRQGGISYEQYF
D gene: -; V gene: TRBV6-1; J gene: TRBJ1-1; clone size: -; CDR3 DNA: TGTGCCAGCAGTATACGGACGGAAATGAACACTGAAGCTTTCTTT; CDR3 protein: CASSIRTEMNTEAFF
D gene: -; V gene: TRBV27; J gene: TRBJ1-5; clone size: few; CDR3 DNA: TGTGCCAGCAGTTTAAGGCAGGGGACTAAGCCCCAGCATTTT; CDR3 protein: CASSLRQGTKPQHF
D gene: -; V gene: TRBV20-1; J gene: TRBJ2-7; clone size: many; CDR3 DNA: TGCAGTGCCGAGACGGGGAGCTCCTACGAGCAGTACTTC; CDR3 protein: CSAETGSSYEQYF
D gene: -; V gene: TRBV12-3/TRBV12-4; J gene: TRBJ2-3; clone size: -; CDR3 DNA: TGTACCAGCAGTTACTCGAGGACAAGCACAGATACGCAGTATTTT; CDR3 protein: CTSSYSRTSTDTQYF
D gene: -; V gene: TRBV11-2; J gene: TRBJ1-5; clone size: -; CDR3 DNA: TGTGCCAGCAGCTTAGGGGGGCCCGTCAATCAGCCCCAGCATTTT; CDR3 protein: CASSLGGPVNQPQHF
D gene: -; V gene: TRBV6-1; J gene: TRBJ2-2; clone size: many; CDR3 DNA: TGTGCCAGCAGATCCAGGGGAAACAGCGGGGAGCTGTTTTTT; CDR3 protein: CASRSRGNSGELFF
D gene: -; V gene: TRBV13; J gene: TRBJ2-5; clone size: many; CDR3 DNA: TGTGCCAGCAGCCGGGGGGAGACCCAGTACTTC; CDR3 protein: CASSRGETQYF
D gene: -; V gene: TRBV6-1; J gene: TRBJ2-2; clone size: many; CDR3 DNA: TGTGCCAGCAGTGCCGAGGGACTGGGGAACGCCGGGGAGCTGTTTTTT; CDR3 protein: CASSAEGLGNAGELFF
D gene: TRBD1; V gene: TRBV28; J gene: TRBJ1-2; clone size: many; CDR3 DNA: TGTGCCAGCAGTATCGCCGGGACAGGACCGCGAGGCTACACCTTC; CDR3 protein: CASSIAGTGPRGYTF
D gene: -; V gene: TRBV18; J gene: TRBJ1-1; clone size: many; CDR3 DNA: TGTGCCAGCTCACCAACGAGCACTGAAGCTTTCTTT; CDR3 protein: CASSPTSTEAFF
D gene: -; V gene: TRBV18; J gene: TRBJ2-1; clone size: many; CDR3 DNA: TGTGCCAGCTCAACGGGGAGCTCCTACAATGAGCAGTTCTTC; CDR3 protein: CASSTGSSYNEQFF
D gene: TRBD2; V gene: TRBV28; J gene: TRBJ2-7; clone size: many; CDR3 DNA: TGTGCCAGCAGTGCAATACTAGCGGGTCACTCCTACGAGCAGTACTTC; CDR3 protein: CASSAILAGHSYEQYF
D gene: TRBD2; V gene: TRBV9; J gene: TRBJ2-3; clone size: -; CDR3 DNA: TGTGCCAGCAGCGTAACTGGACTAGCGGGAGGGGTCACAGATACGCAGTATTTT; CDR3 protein: CASSVTGLAGGVTDTQYF
D gene: -; V gene: TRBV28; J gene: TRBJ1-2; clone size: many; CDR3 DNA: TGTGCCAGCAGTTTGGTCAGCCCAAGGGGCTACACCTTC; CDR3 protein: CASSLVSPRGYTF
D gene: -; V gene: TRBV9; J gene: TRBJ2-2; clone size: few; CDR3 DNA: TGTGCCAGCAGCCTCCGCCCCTCGGGCAGGGCAATCACCGGGGAGCTGTTTTTT; CDR3 protein: CASSLRPSGRAITGELFF
D gene: -; V gene: TRBV11-3; J gene: TRBJ2-3; clone size: many; CDR3 DNA: TGTGCCAGCAGCCCGGGGACTCTCGGCACAGATACGCAGTATTTT; CDR3 protein: CASSPGTLGTDTQYF
D gene: -; V gene: TRBV28; J gene: TRBJ2-7; clone size: many; CDR3 DNA: TGTGCCAGCAGCCAAGCCCTGGACTTATTGAACGAGCAGTACTTC; CDR3 protein: CASSQALDLLNEQYF
D gene: TRBD2; V gene: TRBV20-1; J gene: TRBJ2-7; clone size: few; CDR3 DNA: TGCAGTGCTAGAAAAAGGGAGGGCCACTACGAGCAGTACTTC; CDR3 protein: CSARKREGHYEQYF
D gene: -; V gene: TRBV29-1; J gene: TRBJ2-1; clone size: few; CDR3 DNA: TGCAGCGTTGATCCCATCTCCCCCTTCTTTAACAATGAGCAGTTCTTC; CDR3 protein: CSVDPISPFFNNEQFF
D gene: TRBD2; V gene: TRBV5-6; J gene: TRBJ2-1; clone size: -; CDR3 DNA: TGTGCCAGCAGCTTGGCCGGGACTAGCGGGGGGGCCGATGAGCAGTTCTTC; CDR3 protein: CASSLAGTSGGADEQFF
D gene: -; V gene: TRBV4-1; J gene: TRBJ1-1; clone size: many; CDR3 DNA: TGCGCCAGCAGCCAAGATGGAGGGACCCCTTTCTTT; CDR3 protein: CASSQDGGTPFF
D gene: -; V gene: TRBV5-6; J gene: TRBJ2-1; clone size: many; CDR3 DNA: TGTGCCAGCAGTCTAGGAAGCAATGAGCAGTTCTTC; CDR3 protein: CASSLGSNEQFF
D gene: TRBD2; V gene: TRBV27; J gene: TRBJ2-1; clone size: -; CDR3 DNA: TGTGCCAGCAGTTTATTTGCTGGACTAGCGGGGTCCAGCTCCTACAATGAGCAGTTCTTC; CDR3 protein: CASSLFAGLAGSSSYNEQFF
D gene: TRBD2; V gene: TRBV29-1; J gene: TRBJ2-7; clone size: many; CDR3 DNA: TGCAGCGCCTATAGCGGGAGGGCCTACGAGCAGTACTTC; CDR3 protein: CSAYSGRAYEQYF
D gene: -; V gene: TRBV2; J gene: TRBJ1-4; clone size: many; CDR3 DNA: TGTGCCAGCACCGACAGACCAACTAATGAAAAACTGTTTTTT; CDR3 protein: CASTDRPTNEKLFF
D gene: -; V gene: TRBV29-1; J gene: TRBJ2-3; clone size: few; CDR3 DNA: TGCAGCGTTGAAGATCCGAGCACAGATACGCAGTATTTT; CDR3 protein: CSVEDPSTDTQYF
D gene: TRBD1; V gene: TRBV7-2; J gene: TRBJ2-7; clone size: few; CDR3 DNA: TGTGCCAGCAGCCCAACAGGGGCCCTCTCCTACGAGCAGTACTTC; CDR3 protein: CASSPTGALSYEQYF
D gene: TRBD1; V gene: TRBV11-2; J gene: TRBJ1-4; clone size: -; CDR3 DNA: TGTGCCAGCAGCTTAGAAGGGACAGAGGTCGAAAAACTGTTTTTT; CDR3 protein: CASSLEGTEVEKLFF
D gene: TRBD1; V gene: TRBV7-9; J gene: TRBJ2-1; clone size: -; CDR3 DNA: TGTGCCAGCAGCTACTATGCCTCCGGGACAGGGCCGGGGAATGAGCAGTTCTTC; CDR3 protein: CASSYYASGTGPGNEQFF
D gene: -; V gene: TRBV7-9; J gene: TRBJ2-3; clone size: many; CDR3 DNA: TGTGCCAGCAGCACGTGGACAGATACGCAGTATTTT; CDR3 protein: CASSTWTDTQYF
D gene: -; V gene: TRBV2; J gene: TRBJ1-1; clone size: many; CDR3 DNA: TGTGCCAGCAGGGAATCACGGAACCTGAACACTGAAGCTTTCTTT; CDR3 protein: CASRESRNLNTEAFF
D gene: -; V gene: TRBV6-1; J gene: TRBJ1-5; clone size: many; CDR3 DNA: TGTGCCAGCAGTGAAAGTACAGAGCCACGGCATTTT; CDR3 protein: CASSESTEPRHF
D gene: -; V gene: TRBV11-1; J gene: TRBJ1-2; clone size: many; CDR3 DNA: TGTGCCAGCAGTTGGGAAGGAGTCGATGGCTACACCTTC; CDR3 protein: CASSWEGVDGYTF
D gene: -; V gene: TRBV2; J gene: TRBJ1-2; clone size: many; CDR3 DNA: TGTGCCAGCCACGGACAGACCTCGAACTATGGCTACACCTTC; CDR3 protein: CASHGQTSNYGYTF
D gene: -; V gene: TRBV18; J gene: TRBJ1-1; clone size: few; CDR3 DNA: TGTGCCAGCTCACCACCCCCGGACGGGATCACTGAAGCTTTCTTT; CDR3 protein: CASSPPPDGITEAFF
D gene: -; V gene: TRBV10-3; J gene: TRBJ2-7; clone size: many; CDR3 DNA: TGTGCCATCAGCCCCGCGGGTCAGGGGAGCTCCTACGAGCAGTACTTC; CDR3 protein: CAISPAGQGSSYEQYF
D gene: TRBD1; V gene: TRBV6-1; J gene: TRBJ1-2; clone size: -; CDR3 DNA: TGTGCCAGCAGTGAAGCGGTGGGACAGAATCTCTATGGCTACACCTTC; CDR3 protein: CASSEAVGQNLYGYTF
D gene: -; V gene: TRBV27; J gene: TRBJ2-7; clone size: few; CDR3 DNA: TGTGCCAGCAGTTTATTTGGCCTAGCTCTCGAGCAGTACTTC; CDR3 protein: CASSLFGLALEQYF
D gene: TRBD1; V gene: TRBV7-9; J gene: TRBJ1-2; clone size: -; CDR3 DNA: TGTGCCAGCAGCTTGCCCCTGGACAGGAGCTATGGCTACACCTTC; CDR3 protein: CASSLPLDRSYGYTF
D gene: TRBD2; V gene: TRBV27; J gene: TRBJ2-1; clone size: many; CDR3 DNA: TGTGCCAGCAGTCCCGTACTAGCGGGAGGGCCGAATGAGCAGTTCTTC; CDR3 protein: CASSPVLAGGPNEQFF
D gene: -; V gene: TRBV6-1; J gene: TRBJ1-5; clone size: -; CDR3 DNA: TGTGCCATCAGTGAGTCGACCAGGGGTGGCAATCAGCCCCAGCATTTT; CDR3 protein: CAISESTRGGNQPQHF
D gene: -; V gene: TRBV6-1; J gene: TRBJ2-5; clone size: -; CDR3 DNA: TGTGCCAGCAGCGAGGGATCGAGGTACCAAGAGACCCAGTACTTC; CDR3 protein: CASSEGSRYQETQYF
D gene: TRBD2; V gene: TRBV7-2; J gene: TRBJ2-2; clone size: once; CDR3 DNA: TGTGCCAGCAGCTTACTAGGCGGGGGGAACACCGGGGAGCTGTTTTTT; CDR3 protein: CASSLLGGGNTGELFF
D gene: TRBD2; V gene: TRBV6-1; J gene: TRBJ2-1; clone size: many; CDR3 DNA: TGTGCCAGCAGTAATAGCGGGGGCCCCAATGAGCAGTTCTTC; CDR3 protein: CASSNSGGPNEQFF
D gene: TRBD1; V gene: TRBV4-1; J gene: TRBJ2-2; clone size: -; CDR3 DNA: TGCGCCAGCAGCCAGGGGACAGGGGTAACGTCCGGGGAGCTGTTTTTT; CDR3 protein: CASSQGTGVTSGELFF